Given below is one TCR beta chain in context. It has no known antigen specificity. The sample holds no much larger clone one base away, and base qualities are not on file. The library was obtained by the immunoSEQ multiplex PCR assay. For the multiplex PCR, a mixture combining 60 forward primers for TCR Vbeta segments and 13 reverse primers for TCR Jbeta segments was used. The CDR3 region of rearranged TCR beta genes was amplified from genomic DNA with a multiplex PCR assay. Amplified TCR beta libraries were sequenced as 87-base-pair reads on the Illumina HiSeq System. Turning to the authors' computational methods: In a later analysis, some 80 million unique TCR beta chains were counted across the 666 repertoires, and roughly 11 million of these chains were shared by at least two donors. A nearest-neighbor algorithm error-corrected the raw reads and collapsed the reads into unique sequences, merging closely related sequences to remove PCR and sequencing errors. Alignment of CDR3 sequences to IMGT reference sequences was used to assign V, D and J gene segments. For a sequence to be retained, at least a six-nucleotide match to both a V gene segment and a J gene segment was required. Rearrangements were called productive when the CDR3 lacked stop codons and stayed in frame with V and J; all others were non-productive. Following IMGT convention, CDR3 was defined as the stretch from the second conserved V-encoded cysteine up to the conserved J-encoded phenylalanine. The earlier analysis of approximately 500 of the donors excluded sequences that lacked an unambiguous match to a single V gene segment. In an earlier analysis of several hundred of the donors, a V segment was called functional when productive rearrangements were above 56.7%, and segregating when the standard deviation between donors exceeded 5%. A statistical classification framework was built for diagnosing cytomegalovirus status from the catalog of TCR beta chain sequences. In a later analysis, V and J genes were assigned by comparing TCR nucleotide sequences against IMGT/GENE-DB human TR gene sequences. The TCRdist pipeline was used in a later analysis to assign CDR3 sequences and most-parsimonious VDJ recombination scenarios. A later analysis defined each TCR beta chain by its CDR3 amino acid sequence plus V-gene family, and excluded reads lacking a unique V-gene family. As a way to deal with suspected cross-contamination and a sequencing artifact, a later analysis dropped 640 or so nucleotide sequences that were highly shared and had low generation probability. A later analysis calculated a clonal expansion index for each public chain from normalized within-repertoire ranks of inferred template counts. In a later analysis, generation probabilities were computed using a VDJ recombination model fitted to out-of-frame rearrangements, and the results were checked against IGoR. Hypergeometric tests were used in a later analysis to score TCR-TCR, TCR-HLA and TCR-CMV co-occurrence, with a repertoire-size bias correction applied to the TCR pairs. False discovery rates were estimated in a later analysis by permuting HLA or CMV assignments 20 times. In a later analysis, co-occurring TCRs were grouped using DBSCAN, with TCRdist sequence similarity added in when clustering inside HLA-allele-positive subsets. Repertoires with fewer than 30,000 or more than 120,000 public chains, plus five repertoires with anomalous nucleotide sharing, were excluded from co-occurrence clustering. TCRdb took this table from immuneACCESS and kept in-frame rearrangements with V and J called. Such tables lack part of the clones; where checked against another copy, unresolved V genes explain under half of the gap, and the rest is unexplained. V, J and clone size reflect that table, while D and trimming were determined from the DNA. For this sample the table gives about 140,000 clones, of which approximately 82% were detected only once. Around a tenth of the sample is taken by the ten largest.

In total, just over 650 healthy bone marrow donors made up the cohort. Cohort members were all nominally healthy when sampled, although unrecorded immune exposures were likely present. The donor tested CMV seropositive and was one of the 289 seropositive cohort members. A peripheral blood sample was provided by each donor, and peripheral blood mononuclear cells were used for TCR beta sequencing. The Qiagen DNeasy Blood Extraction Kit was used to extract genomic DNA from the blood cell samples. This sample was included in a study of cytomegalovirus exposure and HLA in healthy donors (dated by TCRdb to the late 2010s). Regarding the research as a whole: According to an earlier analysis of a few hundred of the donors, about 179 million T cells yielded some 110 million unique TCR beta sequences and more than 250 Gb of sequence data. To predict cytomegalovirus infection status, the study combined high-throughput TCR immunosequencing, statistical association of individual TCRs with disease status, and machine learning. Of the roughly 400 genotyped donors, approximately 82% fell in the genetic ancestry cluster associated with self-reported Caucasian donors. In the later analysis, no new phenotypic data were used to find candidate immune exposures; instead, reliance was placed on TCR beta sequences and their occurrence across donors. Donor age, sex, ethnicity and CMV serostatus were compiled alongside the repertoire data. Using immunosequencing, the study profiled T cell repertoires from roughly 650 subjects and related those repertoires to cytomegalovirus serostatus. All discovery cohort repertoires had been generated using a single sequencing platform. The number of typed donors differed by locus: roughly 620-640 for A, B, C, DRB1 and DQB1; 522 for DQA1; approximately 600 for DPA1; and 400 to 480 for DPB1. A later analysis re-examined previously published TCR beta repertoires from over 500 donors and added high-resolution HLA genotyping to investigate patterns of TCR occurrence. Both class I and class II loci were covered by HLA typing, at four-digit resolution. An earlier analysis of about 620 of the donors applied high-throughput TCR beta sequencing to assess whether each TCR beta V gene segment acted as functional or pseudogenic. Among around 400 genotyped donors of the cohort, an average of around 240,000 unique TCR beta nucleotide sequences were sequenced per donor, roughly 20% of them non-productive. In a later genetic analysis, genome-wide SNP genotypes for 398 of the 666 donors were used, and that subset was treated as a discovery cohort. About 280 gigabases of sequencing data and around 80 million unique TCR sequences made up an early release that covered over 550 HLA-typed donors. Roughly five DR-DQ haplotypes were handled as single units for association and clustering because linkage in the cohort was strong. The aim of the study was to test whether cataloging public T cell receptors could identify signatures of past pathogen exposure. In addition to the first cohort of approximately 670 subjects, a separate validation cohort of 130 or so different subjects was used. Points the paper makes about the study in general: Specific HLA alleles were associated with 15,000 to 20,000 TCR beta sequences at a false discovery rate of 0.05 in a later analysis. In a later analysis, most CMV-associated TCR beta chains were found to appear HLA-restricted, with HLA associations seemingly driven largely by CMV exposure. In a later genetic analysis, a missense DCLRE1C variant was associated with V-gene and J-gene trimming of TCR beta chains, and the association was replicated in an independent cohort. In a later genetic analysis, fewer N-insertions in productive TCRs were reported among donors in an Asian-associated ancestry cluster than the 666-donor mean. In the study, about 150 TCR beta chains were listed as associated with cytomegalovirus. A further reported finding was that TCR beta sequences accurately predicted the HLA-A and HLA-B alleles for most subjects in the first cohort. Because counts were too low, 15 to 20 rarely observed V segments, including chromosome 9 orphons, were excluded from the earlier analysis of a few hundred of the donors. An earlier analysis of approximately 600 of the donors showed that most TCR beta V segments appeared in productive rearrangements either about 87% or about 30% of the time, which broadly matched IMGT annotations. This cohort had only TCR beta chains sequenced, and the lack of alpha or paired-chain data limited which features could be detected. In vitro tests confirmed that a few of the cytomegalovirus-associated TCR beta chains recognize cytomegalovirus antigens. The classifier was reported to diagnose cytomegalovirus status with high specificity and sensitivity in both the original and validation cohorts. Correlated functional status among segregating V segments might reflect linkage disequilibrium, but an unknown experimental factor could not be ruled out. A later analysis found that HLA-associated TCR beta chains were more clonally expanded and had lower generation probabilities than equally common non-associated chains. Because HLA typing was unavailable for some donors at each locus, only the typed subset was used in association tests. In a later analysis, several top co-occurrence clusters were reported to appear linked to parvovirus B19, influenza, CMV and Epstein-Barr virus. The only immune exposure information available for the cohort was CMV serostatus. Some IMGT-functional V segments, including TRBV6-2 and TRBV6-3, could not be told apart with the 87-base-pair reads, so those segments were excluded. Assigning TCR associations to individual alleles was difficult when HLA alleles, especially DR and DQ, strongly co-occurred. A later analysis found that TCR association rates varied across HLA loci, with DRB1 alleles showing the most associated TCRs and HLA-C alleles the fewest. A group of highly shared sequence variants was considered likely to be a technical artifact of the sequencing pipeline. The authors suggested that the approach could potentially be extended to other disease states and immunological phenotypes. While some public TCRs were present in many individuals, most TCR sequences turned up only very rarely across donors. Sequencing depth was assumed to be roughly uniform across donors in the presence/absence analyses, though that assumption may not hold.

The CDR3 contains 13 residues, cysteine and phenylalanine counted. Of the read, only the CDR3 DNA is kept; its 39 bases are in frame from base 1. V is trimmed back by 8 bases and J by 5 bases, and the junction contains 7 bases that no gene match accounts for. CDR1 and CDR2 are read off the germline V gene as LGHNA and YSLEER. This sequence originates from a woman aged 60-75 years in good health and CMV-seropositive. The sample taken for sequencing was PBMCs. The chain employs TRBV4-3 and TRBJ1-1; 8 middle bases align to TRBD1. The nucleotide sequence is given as TGCGCCAGCGGCCGAAGACAGGGGACTGAAGCTTTCTTT. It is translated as CASGRRQGTEAFF.